These 12 T cell receptor beta chains came from one sample sequenced in a study of T cells after yellow fever vaccination (dated by TCRdb to between 2018 and 2021). Interpreted using the paper, the treatment or condition label stands for: live attenuated yellow fever vaccine strain. The method was 5' RACE. The data were produced on an Illumina NovaSeq 6000. Using fastp trimming at Q25 and MiXCR clonotype assembly, TCRdb reanalyzed the public sequencing data and kept in-frame beta chains. Here each entry gathers all rows of one CDR3 protein and keeps the most common genes and DNA. This sample lists 150,000 to 200,000 distinct CDR3 sequences; more than 9.5% were detected once. The ten largest make up 35% to 40% of the sample. Material: CD8+ T cells sorted from PBMCs, obtained 15 days after the yellow fever booster vaccination. All receptors come from a man aged 18 to 29 who received the YFV17D yellow fever vaccine.

This clonotype appeared many times. This rearrangement joins TRBV6-1 to TRBJ2-3, with 10 bases identical to TRBD2. The trim removed 3 bases at V and 4 bases at J, leaving 4 bases unmatched. Germline loops: CDR1 MNHNS, CDR2 SASEGT. The CDR3 has 15 amino acids. CDR3 in DNA: TGTGCCAGCAGTGATACTAGCGGGGTCCCAGATACGCAGTATTTT. It yields the protein CASSDTSGVPDTQYF.

The chain has TRBV20-1 and TRBJ1-5; no clear D. Germline-derived CDR1 and CDR2 are DFQATT and SNEGSKA (reference sequence). This CDR3 region has 15 residues. V lost 6 bases to trimming and J lost 0 bases, with 15 bases between them. CDR3 amino acids: CSAVSPRNSNQPQHF. CDR3 DNA sequence: TGCAGTGCCGTATCTCCCAGAAATAGCAATCAGCCCCAGCATTTT.

This clonotype showed up just a few times. V gene TRBV12-3 or TRBV12-4 combines with J gene TRBJ2-5, with TRBD1 matching 11 bases. Trimming at V came to 6 bases and at J to 5 bases, leaving 8 bases not matched to a gene. The CDR3 has 15 residues. CDR3 amino acids: CASSHGQGAGETQYF. The CDR3 region has the DNA TGTGCCAGCAGCCATGGACAGGGGGCGGGGGAGACCCAGTACTTC.

This chain connects TRBV9 to TRBJ2-7; D is possibly TRBD1 (6 bases). Germline values: CDR1 SGDLS, CDR2 YYNGEE. The CDR3 consists of 14 residues. V was trimmed by 4 bases and J by 2 bases, leaving 13 bases between them. The CDR3 bases are TGTGCCAGCAGCCCCCAGACAGGAGCCTACGAGCAGTACTTC. It encodes CASSPQTGAYEQYF.

This clonotype was seen ten or more times. The chain combines TRBV6-5 with TRBJ2-5, with TRBD2 as a possible D gene (6 bases). The ends were cut back, 0 bases at V and 4 bases at J, with 18 bases in the middle. This CDR3 comprises 17 residues. The germline V gene has CDR1 MNHEY and CDR2 SVGAGI. CDR3 in amino acids: CASSYSSIPSGRETQYF. In DNA, the CDR3 is TGTGCCAGCAGTTACTCGAGTATTCCGAGCGGGCGAGAGACCCAGTACTTC.

The chain employs TRBV12-3 or TRBV12-4 and TRBJ1-3; possible D gene TRBD1, 5 bases. This CDR3 region has 13 residues. The V end was cut by 4 bases, the J end by 2 bases, with 6 bases between. For the CDR3, the DNA is TGTGCCAGCAGTTCGGGACCTGGAAACACCATATATTTT. Protein sequence: CASSSGPGNTIYF.

The J gene is TRBJ2-5, the V gene TRBV5-1, with 11 positions matching TRBD1. Looked up from germline, CDR1 is SGHRS and CDR2 is YFSETQ. After removal of 3 bases from V and 3 bases from J, the junction contained 4 bases not matched to a gene. The length of the CDR3 is 15 residues. The CDR3 DNA reads as TGCGCCAGCAGCTCCCGGGACAGGGGGAAAGAGACCCAGTACTTC. It encodes CASSSRDRGKETQYF.

The table lists this clonotype with many counts. The chain uses TRBV6-2 or TRBV6-3 and TRBJ1-2; 7 bases map to TRBD1. The germline CDR1 and CDR2 sequences are MNHEY and SVGEGT. This CDR3 has 16 residues. The V segment lost 4 bases and the J segment 3 bases; nucleotides outside the gene matches: 11. CDR3 sequence reads: CASSSADRRAHYGYTF. CDR3 bases: TGTGCCAGCAGTTCGGCGGACAGGAGAGCCCACTATGGCTACACCTTC.

V is TRBV15 and J is TRBJ1-2; possible D gene TRBD1, 5 bases. With 0 bases removed from V and 4 bases from J, the gap between germline ends came to 9 bases. The germline V gene encodes CDR1 LNHNV and CDR2 YYDKDF (reference sequence). The length of the CDR3 is 14 residues. The CDR3 coding sequence is TGTGCCACCAGCAGAGAGGGGGAGGCCTATGGCTACACCTTC. Translation: CATSREGEAYGYTF.

The chain has TRBV13 and TRBJ2-1; tentatively, D is TRBD2 (7 bases). CDR1 is PRHDT and CDR2 is FYEKMQ in the germline V gene (reference sequence). This CDR3 comprises 13 residues. Trimming removed 3 bases from V and 9 bases from J, with 12 bases in between. Here the CDR3 DNA reads TGTGCCAGCAGCTTGGGGGGGGCAAGTGAGCAGTTCTTC. The encoded protein is CASSLGGASEQFF.

The chain uses TRBV12-3 or TRBV12-4 and TRBJ1-1; D is ambiguous. Trimming left V 4 bases short and J 10 bases short, with 10 bases between. The CDR3 loop spans 11 amino acids. The CDR3 sequence is CASSSSPAAFF. The CDR3 DNA is TGTGCCAGCAGTTCCTCCCCAGCAGCTTTCTTT.

The rearrangement uses TRBV20-1 and TRBJ2-5; 10 bases are a match to TRBD2. CDR3 size: 17 residues. Per the germline V gene, CDR1 is DFQATT and CDR2 is SNEGSKA (reference sequence). V lost 0 bases and J lost 4; bases outside the gene matches: 11. DNA of the CDR3: TGCAGTGCTAGAGATCTCCTGGCTAGCGGGGGAGTAGAGACCCAGTACTTC. This gives the protein CSARDLLASGGVETQYF.